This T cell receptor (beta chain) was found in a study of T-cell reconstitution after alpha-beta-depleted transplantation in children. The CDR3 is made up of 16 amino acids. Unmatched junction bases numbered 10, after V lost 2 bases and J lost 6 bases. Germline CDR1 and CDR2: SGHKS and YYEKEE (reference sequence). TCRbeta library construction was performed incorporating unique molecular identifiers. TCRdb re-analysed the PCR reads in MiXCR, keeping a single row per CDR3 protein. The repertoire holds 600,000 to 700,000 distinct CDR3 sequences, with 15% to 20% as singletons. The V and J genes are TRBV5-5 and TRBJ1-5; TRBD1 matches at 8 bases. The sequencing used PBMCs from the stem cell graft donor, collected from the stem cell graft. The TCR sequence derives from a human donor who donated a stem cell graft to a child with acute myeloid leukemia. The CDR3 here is CASSFTTRQGPQPQHF. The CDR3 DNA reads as TGTGCCAGCAGCTTTACGACGAGACAGGGGCCTCAGCCCCAGCATTTT.